This T cell receptor beta chain was found in a study of cytomegalovirus exposure and HLA in healthy donors. Regarding the study as a whole: The study found most TCR sequences rare, yet found some public TCRs in many donors. One variant, a missense change in DCLRE1C, was linked in a later analysis to TCR beta V- and J-gene trimming. Among the most significant clusters, several appeared linked to common viral pathogens in a later analysis.

CDR3 length equals 14 residues. Germline CDR1 and CDR2: SNHLY and FYNNEI. The V end was cut by 8 bases, the J end by 5 bases, with 18 bases between. This clone has only a few counts. Its antigen is not known. The PCR contained 60 Vbeta and 13 Jbeta primers. Method: immunoSEQ multiplex PCR; TCRdb's copy keeps in-frame clones and lacks some. The sample has more than 100,000 clones, about 16% seen once. The sample was PBMCs. The receptor was derived from a woman younger than 35 in good health and CMV-seronegative. The rearrangement joins TRBV2 to TRBJ2-5; TRBD2 is a possible D gene (7 bases). For the CDR3, the DNA is TGTGCCAGCCCACGGGGGGCCAGCATGGAGACCCAGTACTTC. It codes for CASPRGASMETQYF. The complete variable domain, with remaining parts taken from reference TRBV2 and TRBJ2-5, reads EPEVTQTPSHQVTQMGQEVILRCVPISNHLYFYWYRQILGQKVEFLVSFYNNEISEKSEIFDDQFSVERPDGSNFTLKIRSTKLEDSAMYFCASPRGASMETQYFGPGTRLLVL.